This TCR beta chain was obtained from a study of tumor-infiltrating lymphocytes in oesophageal squamous cell carcinoma. This CDR3 is 14 amino acids long. CDR1 and CDR2 (germline): SGHTA, FQGNSA. Concerning this clonotype itself: The junction shows a germline mismatch at one end, possibly a read error.

MiXCR, run by TCRdb on the PCR reads, gives a single entry per CDR3 protein. The sample records more than 15,000 distinct CDR3 sequences, 30% to 45% being singletons. The rearrangement joins TRBV7-2 to TRBJ1-1, with D possibly matching TRBD1 (5 bases). This clonotype originated in a male donor with esophageal squamous cell carcinoma. The sequenced sample was esophageal tumor tissue. The CDR3 bases are TGTGCCAGCAGCTTAAAAGGGGTTTCCACTGAAGTTTTCTTT. Protein: CASSLKGVSTEVFF.